The source of this T cell receptor (beta chain) is a study of PD-L1 blockade in urothelial cancer. This CDR3 contains 14 residues. Germline V CDR1 and CDR2: SGHAT, FQNNGV. J lost 7 bases, V lost 5 bases, and 10 bases had no gene match. Using immunoSEQ multiplex PCR, the repertoire was profiled, and TCRdb retains in-frame clones only, with some absent. In the table there are about 42,000 clones, approximately 77% of which are singletons. The chain recombines TRBV11-2 with TRBJ2-5; 7 nucleotides match TRBD1. This receptor was obtained from a man between 65 and 85 years old with urothelial cancer. The source was PBMCs, collected around atezolizumab (anti-PD-L1) treatment. The CDR3 DNA reads TGTGCCAGCAGCCCAAACCCCGCAGGGGGGACCCAGTACTTC. Amino acid sequence: CASSPNPAGGTQYF.